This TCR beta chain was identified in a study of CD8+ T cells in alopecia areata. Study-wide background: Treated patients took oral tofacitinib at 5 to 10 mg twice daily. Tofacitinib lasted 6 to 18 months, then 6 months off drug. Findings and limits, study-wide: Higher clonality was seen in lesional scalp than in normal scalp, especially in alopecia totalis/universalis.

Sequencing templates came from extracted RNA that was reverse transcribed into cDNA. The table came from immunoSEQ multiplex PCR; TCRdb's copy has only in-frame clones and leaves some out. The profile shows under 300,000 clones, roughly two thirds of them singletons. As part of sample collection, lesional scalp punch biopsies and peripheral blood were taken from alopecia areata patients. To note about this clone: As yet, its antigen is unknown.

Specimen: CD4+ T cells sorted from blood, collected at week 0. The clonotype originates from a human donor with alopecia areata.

The CDR3 region is CAWAAGIGYGYTF. CDR3 coding DNA: TGTGCCTGGGCCGCGGGGATAGGCTATGGCTACACCTTC. The chain carries TRBV30 and TRBJ1-2; D not certain. With 5 bases removed from V and 4 bases from J, the gap between germline ends came to 14 bases. The CDR3 spans 13 residues. Germline V CDR1 and CDR2: GTSNPN, SVGIG (reference sequence).